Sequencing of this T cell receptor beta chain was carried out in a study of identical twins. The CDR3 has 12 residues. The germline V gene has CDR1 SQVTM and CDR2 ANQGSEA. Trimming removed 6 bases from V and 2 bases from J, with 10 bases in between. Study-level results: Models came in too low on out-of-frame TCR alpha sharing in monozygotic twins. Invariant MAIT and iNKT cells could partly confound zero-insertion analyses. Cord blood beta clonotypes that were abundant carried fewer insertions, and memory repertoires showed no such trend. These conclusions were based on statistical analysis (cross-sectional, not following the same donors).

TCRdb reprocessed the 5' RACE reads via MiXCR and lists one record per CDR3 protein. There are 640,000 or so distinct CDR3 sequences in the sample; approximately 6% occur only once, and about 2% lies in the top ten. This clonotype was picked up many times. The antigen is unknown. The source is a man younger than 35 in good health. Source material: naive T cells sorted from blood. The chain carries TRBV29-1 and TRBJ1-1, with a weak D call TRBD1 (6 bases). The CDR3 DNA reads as TGCAGCGTCGGACAGTTTAACACTGAAGCTTTCTTT. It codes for CSVGQFNTEAFF. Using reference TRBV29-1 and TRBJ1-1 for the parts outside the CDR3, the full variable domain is SAVISQKPSRDICQRGTSLTIQCQVDSQVTMMFWYRQQPGQSLTLIATANQGSEATYESGFVIDKFPISRPNLTFSTLTVSNMSPEDSSIYLCSVGQFNTEAFFGQGTRLTVV.